This T cell receptor beta chain was identified in a study of shared clonotypes between healthy human individuals. At the level of the study: The study enrolled two women and a few men aged 18 to 49. Every donor yielded three CD4 naive, three CD4 memory, two CD8 naive and one CD8 memory plate.

About this clone: What it binds is not known.

There are 13 residues in the CDR3. Germline V gene sequence: CDR1 MNHEY, CDR2 SMNVEV (reference sequence). Study-wide results and limits: Generally, naive subsets (rather than memory subsets) showed larger estimated richness. The naive CD4 repertoires of several donors were compared, and around 5% of clonotypes were shared.

Only CD45RO-negative cells positively selected for CCR7 counted as naive CD8 cells, so terminally differentiated effector memory CD45RA+ cells were excluded. TCRdb keeps only in-frame clones here, not all; method: immunoSEQ multiplex PCR. The sample consists of approximately 2,000,000 clones, approximately 92% of them appearing once. The sequence derives from a man aged 18-30 years in good health. Some clones in this sample may be carry-over from other donors' samples. The chain is built from TRBV27 and TRBJ2-5; TRBD2 is a possible D gene (6 bases). The J call may be in error: the DNA end matches TRBJ2-7 better. The sequenced sample consisted of naive CD8+ T cells from PBMCs. CDR3 nucleotides: TGTGCCAGCAGTTTATTGGGAGGCCACGAGCAGTACTTC. Protein product: CASSLLGGHEQYF.